Listed here are 14 T cell receptor beta chains from one sample, sequenced in a study of OX40 agonist ivuxolimab in advanced cancers. Sequencing used immunoSEQ multiplex PCR; TCRdb keeps in-frame clones, though not all of them. The sample holds 120,000 or so clones, 93% seen once. Sequencing used CD4+ or CD8+ T cells sorted from blood, obtained in a trial of the OX40 agonist ivuxolimab. Receptors were obtained from an adult with an advanced solid tumor such as melanoma, head and neck, liver or kidney cancer.

The chain recombines TRBV19 with TRBJ1-1; no firm D call. In germline, CDR1 is LNHDA, CDR2 SQIVND (reference sequence). This CDR3 region has 13 residues. Trimming removed 5 bases from V and 4 bases from J, with 11 bases in between. DNA of the CDR3: TGTGCCAGTAGTCCCTACGGATTCACTGAAGCTTTCTTT. Protein: CASSPYGFTEAFF.

J is TRBJ2-2 and V is TRBV5-6; a weak D match, TRBD1 (5 bases). The germline V and J ends were trimmed by 4 bases and 1 base, with 14 bases remaining between them. The germline V gene encodes CDR1 SGHDT and CDR2 YYEEEE. CDR3 size: 16 residues. As DNA, the CDR3 is TGTGCCAGCAGCCTGGTGGGGCTGCTGAACACCGGGGAGCTGTTTTTT. Its translation: CASSLVGLLNTGELFF. Drawing the rest from reference TRBV5-6 and TRBJ2-2, the complete variable domain is DAGVTQSPTHLIKTRGQQVTLRCSPKSGHDTVSWYQQALGQGPQFIFQYYEEEERQRGNFPDRFSGHQFPNYSSELNVNALLLGDSALYLCASSLVGLLNTGELFFGEGSRLTVL.

CDR3 nucleotides: TGTGCCAGCAGCCCGTCCGGTGGAGACGCTGGAAACACCATATATTTT. Translated, it gives CASSPSGGDAGNTIYF. The V gene is TRBV11-2, the J gene TRBJ1-3; D not certain. Germline V CDR1 and CDR2: SGHAT, FQNNGV. V was shortened by 5 bases and J by 2 bases, with 16 bases between the two germline ends. This CDR3 is built from 16 residues.

The genes are TRBV20-1 and TRBJ1-2; the D gene is possibly TRBD1 (5 bases). The germline V gene encodes CDR1 DFQATT and CDR2 SNEGSKA (reference sequence). The CDR3 is 10 residues long. Trimming shortened V by 8 bases and J by 8 bases, and 12 bases separated the two germline ends. The CDR3 loop is CSTAEGGYTF. The CDR3 DNA follows: TGCAGTACCGCGGAGGGGGGCTACACCTTC.

The chain links TRBV6-5 to TRBJ1-6; 7 bases agree with TRBD1. The germline V gene encodes CDR1 MNHEY and CDR2 SVGAGI. V gave up 5 bases and J gave up 5 bases; unmatched junction bases: 6. The CDR3 is made up of 15 amino acids. For the CDR3, the DNA is TGTGCCAGCAGTCTGGGGACAGTCGATAATTCACCCCTCCACTTT. This encodes CASSLGTVDNSPLHF.

J is TRBJ2-3 and V is TRBV25-1; D ambiguous. The germline V gene encodes CDR1 MGHDK and CDR2 SYGVNS. This CDR3 is built from 15 residues. V lost 4 bases, J lost 1 base, and 12 bases lay in between. The CDR3 reads CASSVADPRTDTQYF. CDR3 coding DNA: TGTGCCAGCAGTGTGGCAGATCCCCGCACAGATACGCAGTATTTT.

The J gene is TRBJ1-2, the V gene TRBV6-5; 7 bases map to TRBD1. Germline CDR1 and CDR2: MNHEY and SVGAGI. J lost 3 bases, V lost 6 bases, and 7 bases had no gene match. CDR3 length equals 14 residues. CDR3 sequence: CASSLRGQDYGYTF. CDR3 DNA: TGTGCCAGCAGCTTGAGGGGGCAGGACTATGGCTACACCTTC.

The chain has TRBV6-5 and TRBJ2-1, with D perhaps TRBD1 (5 bases). This CDR3 contains 13 residues. Germline V gives CDR1 MNHEY, CDR2 SVGAGI. V lost 2 bases and J 3 bases, leaving 5 bases between the germline ends. DNA of the CDR3: TGTGCCAGCAGTTACGACAGCTACAATGAGCAGTTCTTC. Its protein is CASSYDSYNEQFF.

The chain uses TRBV5-6 and TRBJ2-4; 10 bases map to TRBD2. Germline V gene sequence: CDR1 SGHDT, CDR2 YYEEEE. The CDR3 length is 15 residues. V shed 4 bases, J shed 6 bases, and the junction held 7 bases outside the gene matches. CDR3 in amino acids: CASSASGSSRNIQYF. For the CDR3, the DNA is TGTGCCAGCAGCGCTAGCGGGAGTTCAAGAAACATTCAGTACTTC.

This clone was picked up a small number of times. The chain recombines TRBV5-1 with TRBJ2-7; 8 bases fit TRBD2. The germline V gene encodes CDR1 SGHRS and CDR2 YFSETQ. This CDR3 comprises 13 residues. The V gene end was trimmed by 4 bases and the J gene end by 2 bases; junction bases not matched to a gene: 2. In nucleotides, the CDR3 is TGCGCCAGCAGCATAGCGGGAACCTACGAGCAGTACTTC. Translation gives CASSIAGTYEQYF. Variable domain in full (rest from reference TRBV5-1 and TRBJ2-7): KAGVTQTPRYLIKTRGQQVTLSCSPISGHRSVSWYQQTPGQGLQFLFEYFSETQRNKGNFPGRFSGRQFSNSRSEMNVSTLELGDSALYLCASSIAGTYEQYFGPGTRLTVT.

This clone was counted between two and nine times. The chain recombines TRBV28 with TRBJ1-5, with 7 bases matching TRBD1. With V trimmed by 10 bases and J by 3 bases, 9 bases remained unmatched. Germline assignment: CDR1 MDHEN and CDR2 SYDVKM. The CDR3 is made up of 14 amino acids. The CDR3 nucleotides are TGTGCCACGAGGACAGGATCTACCAATCAGCCCCAGCATTTT. Translating gives CATRTGSTNQPQHF.

The chain is built from TRBV6-1 and TRBJ1-5; no firm D call. V was cut by 8 bases and J by 2 bases, with 16 bases left in between. Germline-derived CDR1 and CDR2 are MNHNS and SASEGT. CDR3 length: 15 residues. The CDR3 reads CASVDPFRGNQPQHF. CDR3 in DNA: TGTGCCAGCGTAGACCCCTTTAGGGGCAATCAGCCCCAGCATTTT.

J is TRBJ2-5 and V is TRBV6-5; tentatively, D is TRBD1 (5 bases). Germline V gene sequence: CDR1 MNHEY, CDR2 SVGAGI. The length of the CDR3 is 14 residues. V was pared by 7 bases and J by 1 base, with 13 bases between. CDR3 sequence (DNA): TGTGCCAGCAAGGAAAATGGGGCCCAAGAGACCCAGTACTTC. Protein sequence: CASKENGAQETQYF.

V and J are TRBV7-9 and TRBJ2-1; TRBD2 aligns across 7 bases. CDR3 length equals 14 residues. Germline CDR1 is SEHNR and CDR2 is FQNEAQ (reference sequence). With 5 bases clipped from V and 3 bases from J, the junction kept 4 bases outside the gene matches. The CDR3: CASSLGLGYNEQFF. CDR3 DNA: TGTGCCAGCAGCCTCGGACTAGGCTACAATGAGCAGTTCTTC.